These 25 T cell receptor beta chains were all obtained from the same sample, sequenced in a study of T cell responses to AZD1222 COVID-19 vaccine (dated by TCRdb to the early 2020s). The time point label corresponds to: about 28 days (+/-7) after the second vaccine dose. The library relied on the immunoSEQ multiplex PCR assay. TCRdb provides this immuneACCESS table in a form limited to in-frame rearrangements. Some clones are lacking; in checked studies, under half of them reflect an unresolved V gene, and why the rest are absent is not known. This sample comprises some 53,000 clones, roughly 86% of them detected only once. The ten largest clonotypes hold 2% to 3% of the sample. The source material was peripheral blood, sampled 28 days after the second AZD1222 dose. The origin of the receptors is an adult who received the AZD1222 COVID-19 vaccine.

The rearrangement links TRBV5-1 to TRBJ2-7; 11 nucleotides agree with TRBD2. The J segment lost 0 bases and the V segment lost 0 bases, leaving 5 bases of the junction unmatched. CDR1 and CDR2 (germline): SGHRS, YFSETQ. The CDR3 runs to 17 residues. This CDR3 reads CASSLATGTSGSYEQYF. Written as DNA, the CDR3 is TGCGCCAGCAGCTTGGCCACTGGGACTAGCGGCTCCTACGAGCAGTACTTC.

DNA of the CDR3: TGCGCCAGCAGCCACCCCTTCGGGGGGAACACCGGGGAGCTGTTTTTT. Encoded protein: CASSHPFGGNTGELFF. The genes are TRBV4-1 and TRBJ2-2, with D possibly being TRBD2 (6 bases). This CDR3 is built from 16 residues. Trimming took off 3 bases at V and 1 base at J, with 12 bases between the two ends. Per germline, CDR1 MGHRA and CDR2 YSYEKL.

The chain combines TRBV11-3 with TRBJ2-4; 10 nucleotides align to TRBD1. J lost 9 bases, V lost 4 bases, and 9 bases had no gene match. The CDR3 covers 15 residues. Germline V lookup: CDR1 SGHNT, CDR2 YENEEA. CDR3 in amino acids: CASSSTGTGVGIQYF. CDR3 bases: TGTGCCAGCAGCTCTACCGGGACAGGGGTTGGCATTCAGTACTTC.

J is TRBJ1-1 and V is TRBV9, with D uncertain. Germline-derived CDR1 and CDR2 are SGDLS and YYNGEE. V gave up 3 bases and J gave up 0 bases, with 6 bases separating them. This CDR3 region has 13 residues. CDR3 amino acids: CASSAGMNTEAFF. The CDR3 DNA is TGTGCCAGCAGCGCGGGGATGAACACTGAAGCTTTCTTT.

The V gene is TRBV11-2, the J gene TRBJ2-7, with 11 positions matching TRBD2. The CDR3 contains 15 residues. From germline, CDR1 is SGHAT and CDR2 FQNNGV. V gave up 3 bases and J gave up 7 bases; unmatched junction bases: 8. CDR3 DNA: TGTGCCAGCAGCTTTCATAGCGGGAGGGCAAATGAGCAGTACTTC. Translated: CASSFHSGRANEQYF. The whole variable domain, remainder taken from reference TRBV11-2 and TRBJ2-7, is EAGVAQSPRYKIIEKRQSVAFWCNPISGHATLYWYQQILGQGPKLLIQFQNNGVVDDSQLPKDRFSAERLKGVDSTLKIQPAKLEDSAVYLCASSFHSGRANEQYFGPGTRLTVT.

This clone was observed a handful of times. Other DNA sequences from this sample encode an identical CDR3 as well. The chain links TRBV29-1 to TRBJ1-1, with 9 bases aligning to TRBD1. This CDR3 is 13 amino acids long. The germline V gene has CDR1 SQVTM and CDR2 ANQGSEA. J gave up 1 base and V 5 bases, and 2 bases lay outside the gene matches. The CDR3 region has the DNA TGCAGCGTTCAGACAGGGGGGAACACTGAAGCTTTCTTT. It encodes CSVQTGGNTEAFF. Full variable domain (remainder filled in from reference TRBV29-1 and TRBJ1-1): SAVISQKPSRDICQRGTSLTIQCQVDSQVTMMFWYRQQPGQSLTLIATANQGSEATYESGFVIDKFPISRPNLTFSTLTVSNMSPEDSSIYLCSVQTGGNTEAFFGQGTRLTVV.

This clone was detected once. The V gene is TRBV5-1, the J gene TRBJ2-2, with D perhaps TRBD2 (6 bases). The germline V gene has CDR1 SGHRS and CDR2 YFSETQ. The CDR3 length is 15 residues. The V end lost 0 bases, the J end lost 6 bases, and 12 bases lay between the germline ends. The CDR3 here is CASSLDGSRAGELFF. In nucleotides, the CDR3 is TGCGCCAGCAGCTTGGACGGGAGTAGGGCCGGGGAGCTGTTTTTT.

V gene TRBV28 combines with J gene TRBJ2-7; 8 bases are shared with TRBD1. V trimming: 6 bases; J trimming: 1 base; junction bases outside the gene matches: 8. The CDR3 loop spans 15 amino acids. The germline CDR1 and CDR2 sequences are MDHEN and SYDVKM. CDR3 bases: TGTGCCAGCAGAGACGGACAGGGAATATCCTACGAGCAGTACTTC. It codes for CASRDGQGISYEQYF. The variable domain in full, with the rest retrieved from reference TRBV28 and TRBJ2-7, is DVKVTQSSRYLVKRTGEKVFLECVQDMDHENMFWYRQDPGLGLRLIYFSYDVKMKEKGDIPEGYSVSREKKERFSLILESASTNQTSMYLCASRDGQGISYEQYFGPGTRLTVT.

The chain uses TRBV5-1 and TRBJ2-7; 10 bases map to TRBD1. The germline gives CDR1 SGHRS, CDR2 YFSETQ. The V segment lost 7 bases and the J segment 4 bases; nucleotides outside the gene matches: 5. This CDR3 is built from 13 residues. The CDR3 protein is CASSGTGVYEQYF. As DNA, the CDR3 is TGCGCCAGCTCCGGGACAGGGGTGTACGAGCAGTACTTC. Supplemented by reference TRBV5-1 and TRBJ2-7, the full variable domain reads KAGVTQTPRYLIKTRGQQVTLSCSPISGHRSVSWYQQTPGQGLQFLFEYFSETQRNKGNFPGRFSGRQFSNSRSEMNVSTLELGDSALYLCASSGTGVYEQYFGPGTRLTVT.

This chain joins TRBV9 and TRBJ2-2, with TRBD1 matching 9 bases. CDR3 length: 17 amino acids. After removal of 6 bases from V and 3 bases from J, the junction contained 12 bases not matched to a gene. The germline V gene encodes CDR1 SGDLS and CDR2 YYNGEE. The CDR3 spells CASTTWGGTGHTGELFF. In DNA form, the CDR3 reads TGTGCCAGCACCACCTGGGGGGGGACAGGGCACACCGGGGAGCTGTTTTTT.

The chain employs TRBV30 and TRBJ1-2; the D gene is possibly TRBD1 (6 bases). V was clipped by 0 bases and J by 7 bases, with 21 bases between them. CDR3 length: 16 residues. Germline loops: CDR1 GTSNPN, CDR2 SVGIG (reference sequence). The CDR3 loop reads CAWSVSSGTSVTGYTF. In DNA, the CDR3 is TGTGCCTGGAGTGTCTCTTCCGGGACATCGGTTACTGGCTACACCTTC.

The CDR3 DNA reads TGTGCCAGCAGCTGGACAGGGGGAAAACTGTTTTTT. This gives the protein CASSWTGGKLFF. The rearrangement links TRBV7-8 to TRBJ1-4; the match to TRBD1 covers 10 bases. This CDR3 has 12 residues. V trimming: 4 bases; J trimming: 10 bases; junction bases outside the gene matches: 0. The germline CDR1 and CDR2 sequences are SGHVS and FQNEAQ.

The CDR3 sequence: CASSSFNEQFF. The DNA of the CDR3 is TGTGCCAGCAGTTCGTTCAATGAGCAGTTCTTC. The chain recombines TRBV5-8 with TRBJ2-1; D gene ambiguous. In germline, CDR1 is SGHTS, CDR2 YDEGEE. With 5 bases removed from V and 6 bases from J, the gap between germline ends came to 6 bases. The CDR3 covers 11 residues.

The chain employs TRBV20-1 and TRBJ1-2; D ambiguous. Germline V gene sequence: CDR1 DFQATT, CDR2 SNEGSKA (reference sequence). This CDR3 has 11 amino acids. V dropped 0 bases and J dropped 8 bases, with 7 bases sitting between them. The CDR3 here is CSARDGVGYTF. DNA of the CDR3: TGCAGTGCTAGAGATGGGGTCGGCTACACCTTC.

This rearrangement joins TRBV6-5 to TRBJ1-2, with a weak D call TRBD1 (6 bases). The CDR3 runs to 14 residues. V lost 4 bases to trimming and J lost 4 bases, with 13 bases between them. In germline, CDR1 is MNHEY, CDR2 SVGAGI. Here the CDR3 DNA reads TGTGCCAGCAGTTTTCAGGGGCAGAGCTATGGCTACACCTTC. Protein sequence: CASSFQGQSYGYTF.

The chain uses TRBV30 and TRBJ1-1; no firm D call. CDR1 and CDR2 (germline): GTSNPN, SVGIG (reference sequence). The CDR3 has 13 residues. Trimming removed 0 bases from V and 11 bases from J, with 16 bases in between. The DNA of the CDR3 is TGTGCCTGGAGTGTGAGCGAGGGCTTAGGGGCTTTCTTT. This sequence encodes CAWSVSEGLGAFF.

The chain has TRBV11-2 and TRBJ1-6, with D possibly matching TRBD1 (6 bases). Germline CDR1 reads SGHAT; CDR2 reads FQNNGV. V was trimmed by 6 bases and J by 10 bases, leaving 13 bases between them. The CDR3 length is 13 residues. CDR3 bases: TGTGCCAGCAGATCGGGGGGGGCCTCACCCCTCCACTTT. Translation: CASRSGGASPLHF.

The chain recombines TRBV7-8 with TRBJ1-2; maybe TRBD1 (5 bases). The CDR3 consists of 15 residues. Per germline, CDR1 SGHVS and CDR2 FQNEAQ. With 2 bases removed from V and 7 bases from J, the gap between germline ends came to 17 bases. CDR3 protein: CASSLTGGREGGYTF. The CDR3 nucleotides are TGTGCCAGCAGCTTAACGGGTGGCAGGGAGGGTGGCTACACCTTC. The full variable domain, completed using reference TRBV7-8 and TRBJ1-2, is GAGVSQSPRYKVAKRGQDVALRCDPISGHVSLFWYQQALGQGPEFLTYFQNEAQLDKSGLPSDRFFAERPEGSVSTLKIQRTQQEDSAVYLCASSLTGGREGGYTFGSGTRLTVV.

The chain uses TRBV7-2 and TRBJ1-6; D is perhaps TRBD1 (5 bases). The ends were cut back, 5 bases at V and 8 bases at J, with 7 bases in the middle. This CDR3 spans 12 amino acids. The V gene's germline CDR1 is SGHTA and CDR2 FQGNSA. CDR3 in DNA: TGTGCCAGCAGCGACAGTTATTCACCCCTCCACTTT. Translated, it gives CASSDSYSPLHF.

This clone is a singleton in its sample. The rearrangement uses TRBV7-9 and TRBJ2-3; perhaps TRBD1 as D (5 bases). This CDR3 region has 14 residues. Germline CDR1 and CDR2: SEHNR and FQNEAQ (reference sequence). V was shortened by 3 bases and J by 3 bases, with 10 bases between the two germline ends. CDR3 residues: CASSLIGATDTQYF. DNA for the CDR3: TGTGCCAGCAGCTTGATAGGGGCGACAGATACGCAGTATTTT.

The chain is built from TRBV7-2 and TRBJ2-5; D is possibly TRBD1 or TRBD2 (5 bases each). The ends were cut back, 5 bases at V and 5 bases at J, with 18 bases in the middle. Germline loops: CDR1 SGHTA, CDR2 FQGNSA. The CDR3 length is 15 residues. DNA of the CDR3: TGTGCCAGCAGCCTATCCGGGACCCACACGGAGACCCAGTACTTC. Residues: CASSLSGTHTETQYF.

This rearrangement joins TRBV9 to TRBJ2-7, with 9 bases that match TRBD1. The CDR3 totals 16 residues. Unmatched junction bases numbered 10, after V lost 0 bases and J lost 6 bases. Germline CDR1 is SGDLS and CDR2 is YYNGEE. Here the CDR3 DNA reads TGTGCCAGCAGCGTAGTACCGGGACAGGGTTGGGGCGAGCAGTACTTC. This gives the protein CASSVVPGQGWGEQYF. Full variable domain (remainder filled in from reference TRBV9 and TRBJ2-7): DSGVTQTPKHLITATGQRVTLRCSPRSGDLSVYWYQQSLDQGLQFLIQYYNGEERAKGNILERFSAQQFPDLHSELNLSSLELGDSALYFCASSVVPGQGWGEQYFGPGTRLTVT.

V is TRBV30 and J is TRBJ2-5; the D call may be TRBD1 or TRBD2 (6 bases each). The CDR3 is made up of 15 amino acids. Germline CDR1 and CDR2: GTSNPN and SVGIG (reference sequence). V shed 2 bases and J shed 4 bases, with 17 bases lying between them. The CDR3 here is CAWSLGRGGPETQYF. The CDR3 nucleotides are TGTGCCTGGAGTTTAGGCAGGGGAGGCCCAGAGACCCAGTACTTC.

This chain connects TRBV3-1 (or the pseudogene TRBV3-2) to TRBJ1-5, with a tentative D call TRBD1 (5 bases). V lost 5 bases and J 0 bases, leaving 11 bases between the germline ends. The CDR3 is 15 residues long. Looked up from germline, CDR1 is LGHDT and CDR2 is YNNKEL (reference sequence). Written as DNA, the CDR3 is TGTGCCAGCAGCGGACGGGGGACTAGCAATCAGCCCCAGCATTTT. As protein: CASSGRGTSNQPQHF.

The chain links TRBV9 to TRBJ2-7; D is perhaps TRBD1 or TRBD2 (6 bases each). V lost 0 bases and J 2 bases, leaving 9 bases between the germline ends. Germline V gene data show CDR1 as SGDLS and CDR2 as YYNGEE. The CDR3 loop spans 14 amino acids. Here the CDR3 DNA reads TGTGCCAGCAGCGTAGCCGGGGGCACCTACGAGCAGTACTTC. Translation: CASSVAGGTYEQYF. Together with reference TRBV9 and TRBJ2-7, the CDR3 gives the full variable domain: DSGVTQTPKHLITATGQRVTLRCSPRSGDLSVYWYQQSLDQGLQFLIQYYNGEERAKGNILERFSAQQFPDLHSELNLSSLELGDSALYFCASSVAGGTYEQYFGPGTRLTVT.